This TCR beta chain appears in the sequencing data of a study of early T cells in non-severe SARS-CoV-2 infection. Study background: Sequenced material consisted of bulk RNA (from unsorted whole blood), and chains were unpaired.

Each CDR3 protein gets one entry after TCRdb re-called the 5' RACE reads with MiXCR. The table records 30,000 or so distinct CDR3 sequences, under 7.5% of them present only once. The table lists this clonotype with many counts. What it binds is not known. General study points: VDJdb matching, biased toward anti-spike CD8 responses, missed private and CD4 specificities.

In germline, CDR1 is MDHEN, CDR2 SYDVKM. This CDR3 has 13 amino acids. Trimming stripped 2 bases from V and 9 bases from J, with 11 bases between. The chain links TRBV28 to TRBJ2-1, with D possibly matching TRBD2 (7 bases). Material: whole blood. This receptor was obtained from an adult who was a healthcare worker with PCR-confirmed SARS-CoV-2 infection or an uninfected control (not recorded which). DNA of the CDR3: TGTGCCAGCAGTTTAGGGGGGGCGGGTGAGCAGTTCTTC. This codes for CASSLGGAGEQFF. Together with reference TRBV28 and TRBJ2-1, the CDR3 gives the full variable domain: DVKVTQSSRYLVKRTGEKVFLECVQDMDHENMFWYRQDPGLGLRLIYFSYDVKMKEKGDIPEGYSVSREKKERFSLILESASTNQTSMYLCASSLGGAGEQFFGPGTRLTVL.